A selection of T cell receptor beta chains follows, all from one sample in a study of graft-versus-host responses after intestinal transplantation. The protocol was immunoSEQ multiplex PCR, while the TCRdb copy is restricted to in-frame clones and leaves out a portion. This sample carries roughly 110,000 clones, about 87% of them seen once, and the ten largest clones take around 0.73%. These receptors' antigens are unknown. The sample consisted of unstimulated CD4+ T cells sorted from spleen or lymph node cells, taken before transplant. These receptors all come from a human donor who was the organ donor for an intestinal transplant. Both conserved end residues are part of each CDR3. A D gene is named only where the DNA matches it firmly. Clone size is not always given. Where it is, it says once, few, many or a class for expanded clones.

J gene: TRBJ2-3
CDR3 length: 14
D gene: TRBD2
clone size: .
V gene: TRBV27
CDR3 protein: CASSRTSGIDTQYF
CDR3 DNA: TGTGCCAGCAGTAGGACTAGCGGGATAGATACGCAGTATTTT

J gene: TRBJ2-5
CDR3 length: 15
D gene: TRBD2
clone size: .
V gene: TRBV5-4
CDR3 protein: CASSLEAGRGETQYF
CDR3 DNA: TGTGCCAGCAGCTTGGAGGCGGGGAGGGGAGAGACCCAGTACTTC

J gene: TRBJ1-4
CDR3 length: 15
D gene: .
clone size: few
V gene: TRBV6-5
CDR3 protein: CASSYRAETREKLFF
CDR3 DNA: TGTGCCAGCAGTTACAGGGCAGAGACCCGGGAAAAACTGTTTTTT

J gene: TRBJ1-1
CDR3 length: 15
D gene: .
clone size: .
V gene: TRBV7-2
CDR3 protein: CASSLGRYSNTEAFF
CDR3 DNA: TGTGCCAGCAGCTTAGGTCGCTACAGCAACACTGAAGCTTTCTTT

J gene: TRBJ2-1
CDR3 length: 16
D gene: .
clone size: .
V gene: TRBV9
CDR3 protein: CASSVSLGGPYNEQFF
CDR3 DNA: TGTGCCAGCAGCGTTTCCCTGGGGGGCCCTTACAATGAGCAGTTCTTC

J gene: TRBJ1-5
CDR3 length: 14
D gene: TRBD1
clone size: few
V gene: TRBV10-3
CDR3 protein: CASSGTGDYQPQHF
CDR3 DNA: TGTGCCTCTAGCGGGACAGGGGATTATCAGCCCCAGCATTTT

J gene: TRBJ2-7
CDR3 length: 14
D gene: TRBD1
clone size: .
V gene: TRBV18
CDR3 protein: CASSRGQGLGEQYF
CDR3 DNA: TGTGCCAGCTCACGTGGACAGGGGTTGGGCGAGCAGTACTTC

J gene: TRBJ2-1
CDR3 length: 15
D gene: TRBD2
clone size: .
V gene: TRBV23-1
CDR3 protein: CASSLTSGSHNEQFF
CDR3 DNA: TGCGCCAGCAGTCTGACTAGCGGGAGCCACAATGAGCAGTTCTTC

J gene: TRBJ2-7
CDR3 length: 16
D gene: .
clone size: .
V gene: TRBV2
CDR3 protein: CASSEGAALSSYEQYF
CDR3 DNA: TGTGCCAGCAGTGAAGGTGCAGCCTTGAGCTCCTACGAGCAGTACTTC

J gene: TRBJ2-5
CDR3 length: 17
D gene: TRBD2
clone size: .
V gene: TRBV19
CDR3 protein: CASSIVGGLAEQETQYF
CDR3 DNA: TGTGCCAGTAGTATAGTGGGGGGACTAGCGGAACAAGAGACCCAGTACTTC

J gene: TRBJ2-1
CDR3 length: 18
D gene: TRBD2
clone size: .
V gene: TRBV5-4
CDR3 protein: CASSSAGTSGSSYNEQFF
CDR3 DNA: TGTGCCAGCAGCTCAGCCGGGACTAGCGGGAGCTCCTACAATGAGCAGTTCTTC

J gene: TRBJ1-1
CDR3 length: 12
D gene: .
clone size: .
V gene: TRBV6-5
CDR3 protein: CASSYWGDEAFF
CDR3 DNA: TGTGCCAGCAGTTACTGGGGGGATGAAGCTTTCTTT

J gene: TRBJ2-1
CDR3 length: 14
D gene: .
clone size: .
V gene: TRBV11-2
CDR3 protein: CASSAGSSYNEQFF
CDR3 DNA: TGTGCCAGCAGCGCCGGGAGCTCCTACAATGAGCAGTTCTTC

J gene: TRBJ2-3
CDR3 length: 14
D gene: TRBD2
clone size: .
V gene: TRBV6-1
CDR3 protein: CASSLAGGTDTQYF
CDR3 DNA: TGTGCCAGCAGTCTAGCGGGGGGCACAGATACGCAGTATTTT

J gene: TRBJ2-3
CDR3 length: 16
D gene: TRBD2
clone size: .
V gene: TRBV11-2
CDR3 protein: CASSFSSGGFGDTQYF
CDR3 DNA: TGTGCCAGCAGCTTTTCTAGCGGGGGTTTTGGAGATACGCAGTATTTT

J gene: TRBJ2-1
CDR3 length: 12
D gene: TRBD2
clone size: .
V gene: TRBV18
CDR3 protein: CASSPRSGRQFF
CDR3 DNA: TGTGCCAGCTCACCTCGTAGCGGGAGGCAGTTCTTC

J gene: TRBJ2-3
CDR3 length: 14
D gene: .
clone size: .
V gene: TRBV18
CDR3 protein: CASSPPRPTDTQYF
CDR3 DNA: TGTGCCAGCTCACCACCGAGACCCACAGATACGCAGTATTTT

J gene: TRBJ1-4
CDR3 length: 15
D gene: TRBD1
clone size: .
V gene: TRBV12-5
CDR3 protein: CASGTNRGLDEKLFF
CDR3 DNA: TGTGCTAGTGGAACTAACAGGGGCTTGGATGAAAAACTGTTTTTT

J gene: TRBJ2-7
CDR3 length: 16
D gene: TRBD1
clone size: .
V gene: TRBV7-3
CDR3 protein: CASSLSGTGGPYEQYF
CDR3 DNA: TGTGCCAGCAGCCTATCGGGGACAGGGGGCCCCTACGAGCAGTACTTC

J gene: TRBJ2-5
CDR3 length: 14
D gene: .
clone size: .
V gene: TRBV6-6
CDR3 protein: CASKFAGAQETQYF
CDR3 DNA: TGTGCCAGCAAATTCGCGGGGGCCCAAGAGACCCAGTACTTC

J gene: TRBJ1-2
CDR3 length: 11
D gene: .
clone size: .
V gene: TRBV20-1
CDR3 protein: CSARANYGYTF
CDR3 DNA: TGCAGTGCTAGAGCAAACTATGGCTACACCTTC

J gene: TRBJ1-4
CDR3 length: 15
D gene: .
clone size: .
V gene: TRBV29-1
CDR3 protein: CSARAGVATNEKLFF
CDR3 DNA: TGCAGCGCCCGTGCAGGGGTTGCAACTAATGAAAAACTGTTTTTT

J gene: TRBJ1-2
CDR3 length: 13
D gene: .
clone size: .
V gene: TRBV11-2
CDR3 protein: CASTNTGIDGYTF
CDR3 DNA: TGTGCCAGCACCAACACAGGCATAGATGGCTACACCTTC

J gene: TRBJ2-1
CDR3 length: 15
D gene: TRBD1
clone size: .
V gene: TRBV30
CDR3 protein: CAWSIKTGGKDEQFF
CDR3 DNA: TGTGCCTGGAGTATCAAGACAGGGGGCAAAGATGAGCAGTTCTTC

J gene: TRBJ1-2
CDR3 length: 16
D gene: .
clone size: .
V gene: TRBV11-1
CDR3 protein: CASSRDHRESSYGYTF
CDR3 DNA: TGTGCCAGCAGCCGGGACCACAGGGAATCTTCCTATGGCTACACCTTC

J gene: TRBJ1-4
CDR3 length: 17
D gene: TRBD1
clone size: .
V gene: TRBV25-1
CDR3 protein: CASSERDRDTTNEKLFF
CDR3 DNA: TGTGCCAGCAGTGAAAGGGACAGGGACACAACTAATGAAAAACTGTTTTTT

J gene: TRBJ1-1
CDR3 length: 17
D gene: .
clone size: .
V gene: TRBV6-4
CDR3 protein: CASSDSNYWGARTEAFF
CDR3 DNA: TGTGCCAGCAGTGACTCGAATTATTGGGGGGCGAGGACTGAAGCTTTCTTT

J gene: TRBJ1-6
CDR3 length: 13
D gene: .
clone size: .
V gene: TRBV7-2
CDR3 protein: CASSSTLGSPLHF
CDR3 DNA: TGTGCCAGCAGCTCGACACTAGGGTCACCCCTCCACTTT

J gene: TRBJ2-2
CDR3 length: 15
D gene: .
clone size: .
V gene: TRBV19
CDR3 protein: CASSIRVSNTGELFF
CDR3 DNA: TGTGCCAGTAGTATCAGGGTATCGAACACCGGGGAGCTGTTTTTT

J gene: TRBJ2-1
CDR3 length: 16
D gene: TRBD2
clone size: few
V gene: TRBV4-2
CDR3 protein: CASSQDGGLTGDEQFF
CDR3 DNA: TGTGCCAGCAGCCAAGATGGGGGACTAACGGGGGATGAGCAGTTCTTC

J gene: TRBJ1-1
CDR3 length: 16
D gene: .
clone size: .
V gene: TRBV7-2
CDR3 protein: CASSLARTLMNTEAFF
CDR3 DNA: TGTGCCAGCAGCTTAGCGAGGACCCTCATGAACACTGAAGCTTTCTTT

J gene: TRBJ2-7
CDR3 length: 14
D gene: .
clone size: .
V gene: TRBV7-9
CDR3 protein: CASSLGGKGYEQYF
CDR3 DNA: TGTGCCAGCAGCTTAGGAGGGAAAGGGTACGAGCAGTACTTC

J gene: TRBJ2-1
CDR3 length: 15
D gene: TRBD1
clone size: .
V gene: TRBV11-2
CDR3 protein: CASSPWTGGYNEQFF
CDR3 DNA: TGTGCCAGCAGCCCTTGGACAGGGGGCTACAATGAGCAGTTCTTC

J gene: TRBJ1-5
CDR3 length: 18
D gene: TRBD1
clone size: few
V gene: TRBV4-1
CDR3 protein: CASSQATPDRGGIQPQHF
CDR3 DNA: TGCGCCAGCAGCCAAGCTACCCCGGACAGGGGGGGTATTCAGCCCCAGCATTTT

J gene: TRBJ2-5
CDR3 length: 15
D gene: TRBD2
clone size: .
V gene: TRBV6-1
CDR3 protein: CASSETSGGRETQYF
CDR3 DNA: TGTGCCAGCAGTGAGACTAGCGGGGGAAGGGAGACCCAGTACTTC

J gene: TRBJ1-1
CDR3 length: 14
D gene: TRBD1
clone size: .
V gene: TRBV2
CDR3 protein: CASSRQGRDTEAFF
CDR3 DNA: TGTGCCAGCAGCCGACAGGGGCGCGACACCGAAGCTTTCTTT

J gene: TRBJ2-3
CDR3 length: 14
D gene: TRBD1
clone size: .
V gene: TRBV14
CDR3 protein: CASSRQGGPDTQYF
CDR3 DNA: TGTGCCAGCAGCCGACAGGGGGGCCCAGATACGCAGTATTTT

J gene: TRBJ1-1
CDR3 length: 13
D gene: .
clone size: few
V gene: TRBV7-6
CDR3 protein: CASSSRARTEAFF
CDR3 DNA: TGTGCCAGCAGCTCCAGAGCACGCACTGAAGCTTTCTTT

J gene: TRBJ2-6
CDR3 length: 18
D gene: .
clone size: .
V gene: TRBV11-3
CDR3 protein: CASSGIVTGRPGANVLTF
CDR3 DNA: TGTGCCAGCAGCGGGATTGTAACAGGGAGGCCTGGGGCCAACGTCCTGACTTTC

J gene: TRBJ1-5
CDR3 length: 15
D gene: .
clone size: .
V gene: TRBV2
CDR3 protein: CASGMDNSAAWPQHF
CDR3 DNA: TGTGCCAGCGGGATGGACAACTCGGCAGCCTGGCCCCAGCATTTT

J gene: TRBJ2-1
CDR3 length: 13
D gene: TRBD1
clone size: once
V gene: TRBV7-3
CDR3 protein: CASSPVQGAEQFF
CDR3 DNA: TGTGCCAGCAGCCCAGTACAGGGGGCTGAGCAGTTCTTC

J gene: TRBJ2-7
CDR3 length: 12
D gene: .
clone size: .
V gene: TRBV7-2
CDR3 protein: CASSLAAAEQYF
CDR3 DNA: TGTGCCAGCAGCTTGGCGGCAGCCGAGCAGTACTTC

J gene: TRBJ1-1
CDR3 length: 15
D gene: .
clone size: .
V gene: TRBV4-2
CDR3 protein: CASSQGRVPYTEAFF
CDR3 DNA: TGTGCCAGCAGCCAAGGTCGGGTCCCCTACACTGAAGCTTTCTTT

J gene: TRBJ2-5
CDR3 length: 13
D gene: .
clone size: .
V gene: TRBV4-2
CDR3 protein: CASSQGGAETQYF
CDR3 DNA: TGTGCCAGCAGCCAAGGGGGCGCAGAGACCCAGTACTTC

J gene: TRBJ1-3
CDR3 length: 16
D gene: TRBD1
clone size: .
V gene: TRBV4-1
CDR3 protein: CASSHGQGVSGNTIYF
CDR3 DNA: TGCGCCAGCAGCCACGGACAGGGAGTGTCTGGAAACACCATATATTTT

J gene: TRBJ1-2
CDR3 length: 16
D gene: TRBD1
clone size: .
V gene: TRBV7-2
CDR3 protein: CASRRTGGASNYGYTF
CDR3 DNA: TGTGCCAGCAGGCGGACAGGGGGGGCGTCCAACTATGGCTACACCTTC

J gene: TRBJ2-1
CDR3 length: 11
D gene: .
clone size: .
V gene: TRBV18
CDR3 protein: CASSPGNEQFF
CDR3 DNA: TGTGCCAGCTCACCAGGGAATGAGCAGTTCTTC

J gene: TRBJ1-6
CDR3 length: 12
D gene: .
clone size: .
V gene: TRBV6-5
CDR3 protein: CAGGDLRGLLHF
CDR3 DNA: TGTGCCGGAGGGGATCTTCGAGGACTCCTCCACTTT

J gene: TRBJ2-1
CDR3 length: 13
D gene: .
clone size: .
V gene: TRBV10-3
CDR3 protein: CAISETNDNEQFF
CDR3 DNA: TGTGCCATCAGTGAGACCAACGACAATGAGCAGTTCTTC

J gene: TRBJ2-4
CDR3 length: 15
D gene: .
clone size: .
V gene: TRBV5-1
CDR3 protein: CASSPMQGFGNIQYF
CDR3 DNA: TGCGCCAGCAGCCCAATGCAGGGATTCGGAAACATTCAGTACTTC

J gene: TRBJ2-7
CDR3 length: 12
D gene: .
clone size: .
V gene: TRBV5-1
CDR3 protein: CASSPQPYEQYF
CDR3 DNA: TGCGCCAGCAGCCCGCAGCCCTACGAGCAGTACTTC

J gene: TRBJ2-2
CDR3 length: 14
D gene: .
clone size: .
V gene: TRBV6-6
CDR3 protein: CASSYGGPTGELFF
CDR3 DNA: TGTGCCAGCAGTTACGGGGGGCCGACCGGGGAGCTGTTTTTT

J gene: TRBJ2-1
CDR3 length: 17
D gene: TRBD2
clone size: .
V gene: TRBV10-1
CDR3 protein: CASSSSGQISSYNEQFF
CDR3 DNA: TGCGCCAGCAGCTCTAGCGGGCAAATAAGCTCCTACAATGAGCAGTTCTTC

J gene: TRBJ2-1
CDR3 length: 17
D gene: TRBD2
clone size: .
V gene: TRBV4-1
CDR3 protein: CASSQNAAGVSYNEQFF
CDR3 DNA: TGCGCCAGCAGCCAAAATGCAGCGGGAGTATCCTACAATGAGCAGTTCTTC

J gene: TRBJ2-7
CDR3 length: 16
D gene: .
clone size: .
V gene: TRBV21-1
CDR3 protein: CASSKPLGQGDHEQYF
CDR3 DNA: TGTGCCAGCAGCAAACCTTTAGGACAGGGGGACCACGAGCAGTACTTC

J gene: TRBJ1-1
CDR3 length: 14
D gene: .
clone size: .
V gene: TRBV5-6
CDR3 protein: CASSLVGGPTEAFF
CDR3 DNA: TGTGCCAGCAGCTTGGTCGGGGGCCCCACTGAAGCTTTCTTT